A single sample is the source of the 13 T cell receptor beta chains below, sequenced in a study of T cell responses to AZD1222 COVID-19 vaccine. Profiling relied on immunoSEQ multiplex PCR, and the TCRdb table lists in-frame clones only, not all of them. The sample lists about 78,000 clones; roughly 87% were seen once. This sample comprised peripheral blood, obtained on day 0 of AZD1222 vaccination. The receptors shown here come from an adult in good health.

V usage is TRBV12-3 or TRBV12-4 and J usage is TRBJ2-7; the D is unclear. V was shortened by 4 bases and J by 0 bases, with 7 bases between the two germline ends. CDR3 length: 13 residues. This chain's CDR3 is CASSYRDSYEQYF. In DNA form, the CDR3 reads TGTGCCAGCAGTTACCGAGACTCCTACGAGCAGTACTTC.

This clone appeared once. This chain joins TRBV6-5 and TRBJ1-5, with a possible D match to TRBD1 (5 bases). Germline CDR1 and CDR2: MNHEY and SVGAGI. V lost 4 bases and J 4 bases, leaving 17 bases between the germline ends. CDR3 length equals 16 residues. CDR3 bases: TGTGCCAGCAGTTCCGATTATGGGCAGGGAAATCAGCCCCAGCATTTT. The encoded protein is CASSSDYGQGNQPQHF.

This chain connects TRBV28 to TRBJ1-1; TRBD1 agrees at 7 bases. There are 16 residues in the CDR3. Per germline, CDR1 MDHEN and CDR2 SYDVKM. V dropped 6 bases and J dropped 8; count of bases not matched to a gene: 18. In DNA form, the CDR3 reads TGTGCCAGCAGCCCTCGACAGGGCTTATTGGGGAAAGAAGCTTTCTTT. Translation gives CASSPRQGLLGKEAFF.

The chain employs TRBV14 and TRBJ1-1; D is unclear. V was trimmed by 3 bases and J by 9 bases, leaving 20 bases between them. The germline gives CDR1 SGHDN, CDR2 FVKESK. The CDR3 extends over 15 amino acids. CDR3 in amino acids: CASSQVTVPGPKAFF. CDR3 sequence (DNA): TGTGCCAGCAGCCAGGTCACTGTCCCCGGGCCCAAAGCTTTCTTT.

This rearrangement joins TRBV12-3 or TRBV12-4 to TRBJ1-5; D uncertain. The CDR3 totals 13 residues. The V end lost 1 base, the J end lost 3 bases, and 4 bases lay between the germline ends. The CDR3 protein is CASSLEVNQPQHF. CDR3 coding DNA: TGTGCCAGCAGTTTAGAGGTCAATCAGCCCCAGCATTTT.

The rearrangement joins TRBV28 to TRBJ1-4; 8 nucleotides line up with TRBD1. The CDR3 has 15 residues. Germline V gives CDR1 MDHEN, CDR2 SYDVKM. The V gene end was trimmed by 8 bases and the J gene end by 8 bases; junction bases not matched to a gene: 13. The CDR3 DNA follows: TGTGCCAGCCAGGGACCGACAGGGGATGGAGAAAAACTGTTTTTT. Translation: CASQGPTGDGEKLFF.

The rearrangement uses TRBV11-3 and TRBJ1-3; TRBD1 is a possible D gene (6 bases). The germline V gene encodes CDR1 SGHNT and CDR2 YENEEA. The CDR3 length is 14 residues. V lost 5 bases and J 2 bases, leaving 10 bases between the germline ends. The CDR3 region has the DNA TGTGCCAGCAGCGCTAACAGGGCTGGAAACACCATATATTTT. It is translated as CASSANRAGNTIYF.

This clone was counted between two and nine times. The chain links TRBV6-5 to TRBJ1-6; tentatively, D is TRBD1 (5 bases). Trimming removed 4 bases at V and 8 bases at J, with 9 bases between. The length of the CDR3 is 13 residues. Germline CDR1 reads MNHEY; CDR2 reads SVGAGI. CDR3 coding DNA: TGTGCCAGCAGTTTCCAAGGGGATTCACCCCTCCACTTT. Its translation is CASSFQGDSPLHF.

The V and J genes are TRBV12-3 or TRBV12-4 and TRBJ2-1, with a weak D call TRBD2 (6 bases). This CDR3 spans 12 amino acids. Between the trimmed V and J ends, which lost 8 bases and 14 bases, there was a span of 19 bases. The CDR3 region has the DNA TGTGCCAGCGCAAAAGGAGGGGCGGGAAAGTTCTTC. This encodes CASAKGGAGKFF.

V is TRBV10-3 and J is TRBJ1-1; TRBD1 matches at 7 bases. J lost 4 bases, V lost 2 bases, and 4 bases had no gene match. From germline, CDR1 is ENHRY and CDR2 SYGVKD. The CDR3 runs 14 residues. The CDR3 nucleotides read TGTGCCATCAGTGAGGGGCAGGGGGGCACTGAAGCTTTCTTT. Its translation: CAISEGQGGTEAFF.

The rearrangement links TRBV11-3 to TRBJ1-1; a possible D gene is TRBD1 (5 bases). This CDR3 has 14 residues. The V end lost 4 bases, the J end lost 1 base, and 10 bases lay between the germline ends. The germline CDR1 and CDR2 sequences are SGHNT and YENEEA. CDR3 region: CASSWGSTNTEAFF. The CDR3 bases are TGTGCCAGCAGCTGGGGCAGCACGAACACTGAAGCTTTCTTT.

The V and J genes are TRBV27 and TRBJ1-4; the D gene is possibly TRBD1 (6 bases). V was shortened by 4 bases and J by 6 bases, with 15 bases between the two germline ends. Per germline, CDR1 MNHEY and CDR2 SMNVEV (reference sequence). CDR3 size: 15 residues. The CDR3, as DNA: TGTGCCAGCAGTTCCTACACAGAGGGGGATGAAAAACTGTTTTTT. Amino acids: CASSSYTEGDEKLFF. Full variable domain (remainder filled in from reference TRBV27 and TRBJ1-4): EAQVTQNPRYLITVTGKKLTVTCSQNMNHEYMSWYRQDPGLGLRQIYYSMNVEVTDKGDVPEGYKVSRKEKRNFPLILESPSPNQTSLYFCASSSYTEGDEKLFFGSGTQLSVL.

This clone was observed a few times. This sample includes further DNA sequences coding for the same CDR3. J is TRBJ1-2 and V is TRBV10-3; D call uncertain. The V and J ends lost 4 bases and 6 bases respectively, with 6 bases between them. Per germline, CDR1 ENHRY and CDR2 SYGVKD. The CDR3 is made up of 11 amino acids. The CDR3 DNA is TGTGCCATCAGTGGCGGAAATGGCTACACCTTC. This codes for CAISGGNGYTF.